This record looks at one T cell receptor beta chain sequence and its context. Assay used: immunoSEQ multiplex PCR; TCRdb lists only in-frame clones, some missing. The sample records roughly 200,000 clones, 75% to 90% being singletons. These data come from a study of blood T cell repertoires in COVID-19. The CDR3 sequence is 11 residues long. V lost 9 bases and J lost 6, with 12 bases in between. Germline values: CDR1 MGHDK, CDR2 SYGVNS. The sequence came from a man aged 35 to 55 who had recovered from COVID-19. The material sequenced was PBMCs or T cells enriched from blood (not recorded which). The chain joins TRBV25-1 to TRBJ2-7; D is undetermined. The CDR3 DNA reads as TGTGCCAGTACTGGAGCTCGCGAGCAGTACTTC. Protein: CASTGAREQYF.